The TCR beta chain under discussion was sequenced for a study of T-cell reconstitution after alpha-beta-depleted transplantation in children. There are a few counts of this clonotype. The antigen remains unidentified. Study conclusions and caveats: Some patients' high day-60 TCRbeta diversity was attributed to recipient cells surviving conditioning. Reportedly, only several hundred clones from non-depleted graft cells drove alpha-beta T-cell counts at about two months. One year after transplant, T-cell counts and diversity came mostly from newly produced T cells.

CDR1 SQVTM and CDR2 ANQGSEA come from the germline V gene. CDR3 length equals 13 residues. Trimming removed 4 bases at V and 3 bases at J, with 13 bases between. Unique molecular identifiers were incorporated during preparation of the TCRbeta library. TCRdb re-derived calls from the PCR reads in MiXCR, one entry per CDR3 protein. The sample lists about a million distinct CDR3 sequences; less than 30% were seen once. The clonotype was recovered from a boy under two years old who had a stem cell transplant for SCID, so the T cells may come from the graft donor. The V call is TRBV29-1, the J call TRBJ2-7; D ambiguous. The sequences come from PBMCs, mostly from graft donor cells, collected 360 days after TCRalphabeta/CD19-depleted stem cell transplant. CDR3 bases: TGCAGCGTTGTGGGCCCCTCCGGCTACGAGCAGTACTTC. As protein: CSVVGPSGYEQYF.